The sequence of this TCR beta chain was determined in a study of PD-1 blockade in classical Hodgkin lymphoma. Only in-frame clones appear in the TCRdb table, and some are missing; sequencing was by immunoSEQ multiplex PCR. The sample has roughly 50,000 clones, 86% seen once. Findings of the study overall: According to reports, newly diagnosed patients had lower baseline TCR diversity than healthy donors, and relapsed/refractory patients had lower baseline TCR diversity still. Compared with baseline, CD4+ but not CD8+ TCR diversity had risen significantly by C4D1. Partial responders and progressors had significantly lower baseline TCR diversity.

The ends were cut back, 7 bases at V and 5 bases at J, with 15 bases in the middle. Germline V gene lookup returns CDR1 MDHEN and CDR2 SYDVKM. This CDR3 has 14 amino acids. Sample time point: cycle 4 day 1 (C4D1), after 5 to 7 weeks of nivolumab. All patients relapsed after autologous stem cell transplantation, and brentuximab vedotin exposure varied. This clone was found a few times. Its antigen is undetermined. Here the sequenced sample was peripheral blood mononuclear cells (PBMCs), taken before the fourth cycle of nivolumab. The sequence was collected from a human donor with classical Hodgkin lymphoma. The chain is built from TRBV28 and TRBJ2-1; D unclear. The CDR3 sequence: CASKDLGRNNEQFF. The CDR3 region has the DNA TGTGCCAGCAAAGACCTGGGCAGGAACAATGAGCAGTTCTTC.